This T cell receptor (beta chain) was obtained from a study of glioma-infiltrating T cells after dendritic cell vaccination. Study conclusions and caveats: No direct clonality-survival link was found; a diverse polyclonal response may matter.

Sequencing was performed with immunoSEQ multiplex PCR; in TCRdb, only in-frame clones are kept and a portion is missing. Among about 92,000 clones listed, over 75% were seen once. Germline lookup yields CDR1 SGHRS and CDR2 YFSETQ. The CDR3 has 17 residues. With V trimmed by 0 bases and J by 3 bases, 3 bases remained unmatched. On this clone: Its matching antigen is unknown.

Source: blood, taken before dendritic cell vaccination. This TCR was sampled from a human donor with glioblastoma. The J gene is TRBJ2-3, the V gene TRBV5-1; TRBD2 matches 14 bases. The CDR3 protein is CASSLAGLAGVTDTQYF. CDR3 DNA sequence: TGCGCCAGCAGCTTGGCGGGACTAGCGGGAGTGACAGATACGCAGTATTTT.